These 24 T cell receptor beta chains were sequenced from one sample in a study of cytomegalovirus exposure and HLA in healthy donors. PCR involved 60 Vbeta and 13 Jbeta primers. Clones were sequenced by immunoSEQ multiplex PCR, and TCRdb holds only the in-frame ones, with some missing. The data show about 120,000 clones, more than 60% seen once. The sample consisted of PBMCs. These receptors were taken from a woman aged 45-65 years in good health and CMV-seropositive.

The chain couples TRBV7-8 to TRBJ1-1; TRBD1 aligns across 7 bases. Germline lookup yields CDR1 SGHVS and CDR2 FQNEAQ. This CDR3 comprises 12 residues. The J segment lost 11 bases and the V segment lost 5 bases, leaving 8 bases of the junction unmatched. CDR3 DNA: TGTGCCAGCAGCCCCCGACAGGGCGGCGCTTTCTTT. Translating it yields CASSPRQGGAFF.

This CDR3 reads CASSEQVNTEAFF. The CDR3 DNA is TGTGCCAGCAGCGAACAGGTGAACACTGAAGCTTTCTTT. The J gene is TRBJ1-1, the V gene TRBV6-6; tentatively, D is TRBD1 (5 bases). The CDR3 covers 13 residues. V gave up 6 bases and J gave up 0 bases, with 8 bases separating them. Germline V lookup: CDR1 MNHNY, CDR2 SVGAGI (reference sequence).

The chain joins TRBV21-1 to TRBJ1-1; no DNA check was done on the table's D call, TRBD1. TRBV21-1 is a known pseudogene. The CDR3 extends over 13 amino acids. The DNA for the CDR3 is TGTGCCAGCAGGACAGAATTGAACACTGAAGCTTTCTTT. This gives the protein CASRTELNTEAFF.

The gene calls are TRBV7-9 and TRBJ1-2; 8 nucleotides line up with TRBD1. CDR3 length: 16 amino acids. CDR1 SEHNR and CDR2 FQNEAQ come from the germline V gene (reference sequence). After removal of 6 bases from V and 3 bases from J, the junction contained 12 bases not matched to a gene. Here the CDR3 reads CASSSTMDRVDYGYTF. The CDR3, as DNA: TGTGCCAGCAGTTCTACTATGGACAGGGTTGACTATGGCTACACCTTC.

The chain combines TRBV5-6 with TRBJ2-3; 8 bases map to TRBD2. V dropped 2 bases and J dropped 2; count of bases not matched to a gene: 7. CDR1 and CDR2 (germline): SGHDT, YYEEEE. The CDR3 is 16 residues long. The CDR3: CASSLGLASNTDTQYF. The CDR3 DNA is TGTGCCAGCAGCTTAGGACTAGCCTCAAACACAGATACGCAGTATTTT.

The gene calls are TRBV5-1 and TRBJ2-2; D uncertain. The CDR3 is 15 residues long. V lost 0 bases to trimming and J lost 4 bases, with 10 bases between them. Germline V gives CDR1 SGHRS, CDR2 YFSETQ. CDR3 nucleotides: TGCGCCAGCAGCTTGGAGCAGGCCCCCACCGGGGAGCTGTTTTTT. It yields the protein CASSLEQAPTGELFF. Full variable domain (missing parts from reference TRBV5-1 and TRBJ2-2): KAGVTQTPRYLIKTRGQQVTLSCSPISGHRSVSWYQQTPGQGLQFLFEYFSETQRNKGNFPGRFSGRQFSNSRSEMNVSTLELGDSALYLCASSLEQAPTGELFFGEGSRLTVL.

The rearrangement links TRBV29-1 to TRBJ2-1, with 7 bases matching TRBD2. V gave up 4 bases and J gave up 8 bases; unmatched junction bases: 14. The V gene's germline CDR1 is SQVTM and CDR2 ANQGSEA. The CDR3 sequence is 15 residues long. The CDR3 sequence: CSVVGGRGAQDEQFF. The CDR3, as DNA: TGCAGCGTTGTTGGCGGGAGAGGGGCACAAGATGAGCAGTTCTTC.

This chain joins TRBV6-5 and TRBJ1-3; the match to TRBD1 covers 7 bases. V gave up 5 bases and J gave up 4 bases; unmatched junction bases: 8. Germline V gene sequence: CDR1 MNHEY, CDR2 SVGAGI. The CDR3 spans 15 residues. The CDR3, as DNA: TGTGCCAGCAGTAAGACAGGGCGTTCGGGAAACACCATATATTTT. Translating it yields CASSKTGRSGNTIYF.

This clone has only one observation. The V and J genes are TRBV29-1 and TRBJ2-1, with D possibly TRBD2 on 6 matching bases. CDR1 SQVTM and CDR2 ANQGSEA come from the germline V gene. Trimming took off 4 bases at V and 5 bases at J, with 12 bases between the two ends. The length of the CDR3 is 13 residues. CDR3 DNA: TGCAGCGTTGCTGGAGGGGTGAACAATGAGCAGTTCTTC. It specifies CSVAGGVNNEQFF.

The chain recombines TRBV5-8 with TRBJ2-1; TRBD2 aligns across 16 bases. CDR1 and CDR2 (germline): SGHTS, YDEGEE. With V trimmed by 6 bases and J by 4 bases, 10 bases remained unmatched. This CDR3 is 18 amino acids long. The CDR3 sequence: CASKSPGLAGGQYNEQFF. CDR3 DNA: TGTGCCAGCAAGAGCCCGGGACTAGCGGGAGGGCAATACAATGAGCAGTTCTTC.

The chain uses TRBV27 and TRBJ2-7; 10 bases fit TRBD2. The CDR3 extends over 17 amino acids. Germline V gene lookup returns CDR1 MNHEY and CDR2 SMNVEV (reference sequence). The junction had 12 bases not matched to a gene; V was cut back by 0 bases and J by 7 bases. The CDR3 region has the DNA TGTGCCAGCAGTTTATCCACCCTAGCGGGGGCGAATCGAGAGCAGTACTTC. Encoded protein: CASSLSTLAGANREQYF.

This chain uses TRBV9 with TRBJ1-6; D remains unclear. V dropped 0 bases and J dropped 6 bases, with 10 bases sitting between them. CDR3 length: 15 residues. Germline CDR1 is SGDLS and CDR2 is YYNGEE. The CDR3 here is CASSVAGSVNSPLHF. The CDR3 nucleotides are TGTGCCAGCAGCGTAGCTGGGAGTGTTAATTCACCCCTCCACTTT.

This rearrangement joins TRBV7-2 to TRBJ2-2; TRBD2 might be the D (5 bases). The CDR3 extends over 16 amino acids. CDR1 is SGHTA and CDR2 is FQGNSA in the germline V gene. V was trimmed by 5 bases and J by 7 bases, leaving 20 bases between them. The CDR3 sequence is CASSPARALRGGELFF. CDR3 bases: TGTGCCAGCAGCCCTGCACGGGCTCTCCGGGGCGGGGAGCTGTTTTTT. Full variable domain (missing parts from reference TRBV7-2 and TRBJ2-2): GAGVSQSPSNKVTEKGKDVELRCDPISGHTALYWYRQSLGQGLEFLIYFQGNSAPDKSGLPSDRFSAERTGGSVSTLTIQRTQQEDSAVYLCASSPARALRGGELFFGEGSRLTVL.

This chain connects TRBV29-1 to TRBJ1-5; D may be TRBD1 (6 bases). Germline-derived CDR1 and CDR2 are SQVTM and ANQGSEA. The CDR3 runs 13 residues. The V end was cut by 6 bases, the J end by 4 bases, with 13 bases between. CDR3 residues: CSVREGGNQPQHF. As DNA, the CDR3 is TGCAGCGTGAGGGAGGGGGGTAATCAGCCCCAGCATTTT.

This chain uses TRBV6-1 with TRBJ2-7; 11 nucleotides align to TRBD1. Trimming cost V 2 bases and J 0 bases; bases outside gene matches: 6. CDR3 size: 17 residues. Germline CDR1 reads MNHNS; CDR2 reads SASEGT. CDR3 DNA: TGTGCCAGCAGTGAATCGGACAGGGGGCTCTTCTCCTACGAGCAGTACTTC. Translated: CASSESDRGLFSYEQYF.

This chain links TRBV4-3 with TRBJ2-1; 8 positions agree with TRBD2. Germline V CDR1 and CDR2: LGHNA, YSLEER. This CDR3 contains 16 residues. The junction had 7 bases not matched to a gene; V was cut back by 0 bases and J by 6 bases. The DNA of the CDR3 is TGCGCCAGCAGCCAAGATCCAGCGGGGGCCTTCAATGAGCAGTTCTTC. Translating it yields CASSQDPAGAFNEQFF.

The chain is built from TRBV7-9 and TRBJ1-6, with D uncertain. Looked up from germline, CDR1 is SEHNR and CDR2 is FQNEAQ (reference sequence). The CDR3 loop spans 16 amino acids. V lost 5 bases, J lost 5 bases, and 16 bases lay in between. For the CDR3, the DNA is TGTGCCAGCAGCCAAAAGCGGGGAGAGAATAATTCACCCCTCCACTTT. Residues: CASSQKRGENNSPLHF. The whole variable domain, filled in from reference TRBV7-9 and TRBJ1-6, reads DTGVSQNPRHKITKRGQNVTFRCDPISEHNRLYWYRQTLGQGPEFLTYFQNEAQLEKSRLLSDRFSAERPKGSFSTLEIQRTEQGDSAMYLCASSQKRGENNSPLHFGNGTRLTVT.

This clone was counted a few times. This chain uses TRBV4-1 with TRBJ2-3; D is perhaps TRBD2 (6 bases). The CDR3 extends over 16 amino acids. V lost 0 bases, J lost 6 bases, and 16 bases lay in between. Germline lookup yields CDR1 MGHRA and CDR2 YSYEKL. The CDR3 spells CASSQEQAGGGDTQYF. As DNA, the CDR3 is TGCGCCAGCAGCCAAGAACAAGCGGGCGGCGGGGATACGCAGTATTTT.

The V and J genes are TRBV9 and TRBJ1-3; 7 nucleotides align to TRBD1. Germline CDR1 and CDR2: SGDLS and YYNGEE. The CDR3 totals 16 residues. Unmatched junction bases numbered 7, after V lost 4 bases and J lost 0 bases. The CDR3 sequence: CASSSKGQSSGNTIYF. CDR3 in DNA: TGTGCCAGCAGCTCAAAGGGACAGAGCTCTGGAAACACCATATATTTT.

This clone was seen a handful of times. The rearrangement links TRBV7-9 to TRBJ2-1; D ambiguous. Germline-derived CDR1 and CDR2 are SEHNR and FQNEAQ (reference sequence). Deletions cut 1 base from V and 4 bases from J, with 8 bases between. The CDR3 consists of 14 residues. DNA of the CDR3: TGTGCCAGCAGCTTAGACTCCGGTTACAATGAGCAGTTCTTC. Its translation: CASSLDSGYNEQFF.

J is TRBJ2-7 and V is TRBV7-2; TRBD1 might be the D (9 bases). CDR3 length equals 18 residues. Germline V gene sequence: CDR1 SGHTA, CDR2 FQGNSA. V was trimmed by 2 bases and J by 1 base, leaving 21 bases between them. The CDR3 nucleotides are TGTGCCAGCAGCTTATCATTCGGGGGGGGACAGGGATCCTACGAGCAGTACTTC. This gives the protein CASSLSFGGGQGSYEQYF.

The V call is TRBV7-2, the J call TRBJ1-3; D unclear. The CDR3 contains 14 residues. V was cut by 2 bases and J by 2 bases, with 7 bases left in between. The germline V gene has CDR1 SGHTA and CDR2 FQGNSA. In DNA form, the CDR3 reads TGTGCCAGCAGCTTAACGGGAACTGGAAACACCATATATTTT. Translated, it gives CASSLTGTGNTIYF.

The chain couples TRBV5-1 to TRBJ2-3, with TRBD2 matching over 11 bases. With V trimmed by 2 bases and J by 0 bases, 2 bases remained unmatched. The germline gives CDR1 SGHRS, CDR2 YFSETQ. The CDR3 is 16 residues long. CDR3 protein: CASSFLAGGSTDTQYF. The CDR3 nucleotides are TGCGCCAGCAGCTTCCTAGCGGGGGGTAGCACAGATACGCAGTATTTT. Full variable domain (rest looked up from reference TRBV5-1 and TRBJ2-3): KAGVTQTPRYLIKTRGQQVTLSCSPISGHRSVSWYQQTPGQGLQFLFEYFSETQRNKGNFPGRFSGRQFSNSRSEMNVSTLELGDSALYLCASSFLAGGSTDTQYFGPGTRLTVL.

The chain has TRBV5-5 and TRBJ1-1; D not resolved. Germline V gives CDR1 SGHKS, CDR2 YYEKEE (reference sequence). The CDR3 loop spans 14 amino acids. V was trimmed by 1 base and J by 4 bases, leaving 11 bases between them. CDR3 coding DNA: TGTGCCAGCAGCTTGACCTTGCGGAGCACTGAAGCTTTCTTT. This codes for CASSLTLRSTEAFF.